The clone carrying this T cell receptor beta chain was found a few times. The data are from a study of blood T cell repertoires in COVID-19. The overall study: The samples span acute and convalescent COVID-19 from the United States, Italy and Spain.

V shed 10 bases, J shed 4 bases, and the junction held 2 bases outside the gene matches. Per the germline V gene, CDR1 is ENHRY and CDR2 is SYGVKD. The CDR3 consists of 11 residues. Authors' methods: Amplification with reference gene primers provided the estimates of nucleated cell counts. The table came from immunoSEQ multiplex PCR; TCRdb's copy has only in-frame clones and leaves some out. V and J calls and clone size are given by that table; D and trimming were obtained from the DNA. The top ten clones hold 2.5% to 3.5% of a sample with about 180,000 clones, about 88% of them seen once. The genes are TRBV10-3 and TRBJ1-1, with 8 bases that match TRBD1. The source material was peripheral blood. This receptor was obtained from a woman aged 30 to 39 with active or convalescent COVID-19. The CDR3 region is CATTGGTEAFF. The CDR3 DNA reads as TGTGCCACCACAGGGGGCACTGAAGCTTTCTTT.